These T cell receptor beta chains were read from a single sample in a study of T cell clusters in autoimmune cytopenias. TCRdb re-analyzed the multiplex PCR reads; it lists each CDR3 protein once, without DNA. In all, the sample yields some 4,400 distinct CDR3 sequences. Sequences were obtained from peripheral blood. The receptors stem from a human donor with an autoimmune cytopenia or autoimmune hepatitis (not recorded which). The CDR3 runs from the conserved cysteine through the conserved F or W. The size of a clone is reported for some rows only, either as once, few or many, or as a class for expanded clones.

clone size: -; V gene: TRBV5-5; J gene: TRBJ2-1; CDR3 protein: CARRGAGVYNEQFF
clone size: -; V gene: TRBV5-5; J gene: TRBJ2-7; CDR3 protein: CASSTGPAFRSYEQYF
clone size: medium-sized; V gene: TRBV27; J gene: TRBJ2-3; CDR3 protein: CASSLQGALGANTQYF
clone size: large; V gene: TRBV29-1; J gene: TRBJ2-1; CDR3 protein: CTTTASGRNYNEQFF
clone size: -; V gene: TRBV6-5; J gene: TRBJ2-7; CDR3 protein: CAISPGKGYEQYF
clone size: -; V gene: TRBV7-9; J gene: TRBJ2-3; CDR3 protein: CASSLEGTRSTDTQYF
clone size: medium-sized; V gene: TRBV19; J gene: TRBJ2-7; CDR3 protein: CASSIADSPYEQYF
clone size: medium-sized; V gene: TRBV19; J gene: TRBJ2-7; CDR3 protein: CASSRDRGRSYEQYF
clone size: -; V gene: TRBV19; J gene: TRBJ1-1; CDR3 protein: CASKTSGRMNTEAFF
clone size: medium-sized; V gene: TRBV15; J gene: TRBJ2-7; CDR3 protein: CATSRVAETYEQYF
clone size: medium-sized; V gene: TRBV30; J gene: TRBJ2-7; CDR3 protein: CAWSERKGPTYEQYF
clone size: -; V gene: TRBV29-1; J gene: TRBJ1-2; CDR3 protein: CSVEKPSFNYGYTF
clone size: -; V gene: TRBV7-2; J gene: TRBJ2-5; CDR3 protein: CASRERGPQETQYF
clone size: medium-sized; V gene: TRBV5-4; J gene: TRBJ2-3; CDR3 protein: CASSIDLAGEFTDTQYF
clone size: -; V gene: TRBV5-1; J gene: TRBJ2-7; CDR3 protein: CASSLGYRGYEQYF
clone size: medium-sized; V gene: TRBV29-1; J gene: TRBJ1-1; CDR3 protein: CSVAKQGSEAFF
clone size: -; V gene: TRBV27; J gene: TRBJ2-2; CDR3 protein: CASSPGLAGVTGELFF
clone size: medium-sized; V gene: TRBV30; J gene: TRBJ2-1; CDR3 protein: CAWSIWGGTYNEQFF
clone size: -; V gene: TRBV6-1; J gene: TRBJ1-2; CDR3 protein: CASSERPGQIGGYTF
clone size: -; V gene: TRBV6-1; J gene: TRBJ1-4; CDR3 protein: CATGGTGAKLFF
clone size: medium-sized; V gene: TRBV30; J gene: TRBJ2-7; CDR3 protein: CAWSVGRGTYEQYF
clone size: medium-sized; V gene: TRBV19; J gene: TRBJ2-7; CDR3 protein: CASSVKAGPSYEQYF
clone size: medium-sized; V gene: TRBV19; J gene: TRBJ1-5; CDR3 protein: CASTNGGVAEPQHF
clone size: medium-sized; V gene: TRBV29-1; J gene: TRBJ2-3; CDR3 protein: CSVESLRGGTLENTDTQYF
clone size: -; V gene: TRBV6-6; J gene: TRBJ1-2; CDR3 protein: CASNTPNNYGYTF
clone size: -; V gene: TRBV12-3/TRBV12-4; J gene: TRBJ2-1; CDR3 protein: CASSLAPGTVNEQFF
clone size: medium-sized; V gene: TRBV5-4; J gene: TRBJ2-3; CDR3 protein: CASSFWDGFTDTQYF
clone size: -; V gene: TRBV6-5; J gene: TRBJ2-7; CDR3 protein: CASYPRGSSYEQYF
clone size: medium-sized; V gene: TRBV19; J gene: TRBJ2-6; CDR3 protein: CASSITGANVLTF
clone size: -; V gene: TRBV27; J gene: TRBJ2-2; CDR3 protein: CASSPRTSGRANTGELFF
clone size: medium-sized; V gene: TRBV12-3/TRBV12-4; J gene: TRBJ2-7; CDR3 protein: CASSSDGTGRYEQYF
clone size: large; V gene: TRBV29-1; J gene: TRBJ2-3; CDR3 protein: CSVEVSGGWFTDTQYF
clone size: medium-sized; V gene: TRBV6-5; J gene: TRBJ2-5; CDR3 protein: CASSRHGSEATQYF
clone size: medium-sized; V gene: TRBV5-4; J gene: TRBJ2-5; CDR3 protein: CASSLAGLRQETQYF
clone size: -; V gene: TRBV18; J gene: TRBJ2-5; CDR3 protein: CASSPPGGEGETQYF
clone size: medium-sized; V gene: TRBV6-1; J gene: TRBJ2-3; CDR3 protein: CASGDRPRTDTQYF
clone size: medium-sized; V gene: TRBV6-5; J gene: TRBJ2-1; CDR3 protein: CASRVGTGLSVGYNEQFF
clone size: large; V gene: TRBV29-1; J gene: TRBJ2-5; CDR3 protein: CSVGSGQETQYF
clone size: -; V gene: TRBV30; J gene: TRBJ1-1; CDR3 protein: CAWSEYRGTEAFF
clone size: medium-sized; V gene: TRBV6-6; J gene: TRBJ2-3; CDR3 protein: CASSGQDTDTQYF
clone size: -; V gene: TRBV5-1; J gene: TRBJ2-1; CDR3 protein: CASSPPVGDEQFF
clone size: medium-sized; V gene: TRBV6-5; J gene: TRBJ2-1; CDR3 protein: CASGKDRGVDEQFF
clone size: -; V gene: TRBV18; J gene: TRBJ1-4; CDR3 protein: CASQGARSNEKLFF
clone size: -; V gene: TRBV7-6; J gene: TRBJ2-1; CDR3 protein: CASSLELARFNEQFF
clone size: medium-sized; V gene: TRBV29-1; J gene: TRBJ2-7; CDR3 protein: CSVGGLSYEQYF
clone size: -; V gene: TRBV6-1; J gene: TRBJ2-2; CDR3 protein: CASSEPTALELFF
clone size: -; V gene: TRBV29-1; J gene: TRBJ1-1; CDR3 protein: CSVGTGNTEAFF
clone size: -; V gene: TRBV7-2; J gene: TRBJ2-3; CDR3 protein: CASSLAEVYTQYF
clone size: large; V gene: TRBV29-1; J gene: TRBJ2-1; CDR3 protein: CSVAGGGYNEQFF
clone size: -; V gene: TRBV7-9; J gene: TRBJ2-3; CDR3 protein: CASSFYTGVSTDTQYF
clone size: -; V gene: TRBV20-1; J gene: TRBJ2-2; CDR3 protein: CSASQRGDTGELFF
clone size: -; V gene: TRBV5-4; J gene: TRBJ1-1; CDR3 protein: CASSLVGEGTEAFF
clone size: -; V gene: TRBV27; J gene: TRBJ2-3; CDR3 protein: CASSLGGGLTDTQYF